This TCR beta chain was recorded in a study of cytomegalovirus exposure and HLA in healthy donors. For the study at large: There were approximately 80 million unique TCRs (from HLA-typed donors) in an early data release. The study placed about 86% of its approximately 360 genotyped donors in the Caucasian-associated ancestry cluster.

Researchers ran the PCR with 60 Vbeta and 13 Jbeta primers. Some clones are missing from TCRdb's copy, which holds only in-frame ones; the method was immunoSEQ multiplex PCR. The sample yields around 130,000 clones, roughly 80% seen once. The CDR3 loop spans 15 amino acids. From germline, CDR1 is SGHDT and CDR2 YYEEEE. V shed 1 base and J 3 bases; nucleotides not matched to a gene: 5. The clonotype originates from a middle-aged woman in good health and CMV-seronegative. The gene calls are TRBV5-6 and TRBJ2-7; 9 nucleotides match TRBD1. The sequencing sample was made of PBMCs. CDR3 nucleotides: TGTGCCAGCAGCTTGATCAGGACAGGGGTCTACGAGCAGTACTTC. Translated, it gives CASSLIRTGVYEQYF.